Sequencing of this TCR beta chain was carried out in a study of T cells in Graves' hyperthyroidism and ophthalmopathy (dated by TCRdb to between 2018 and 2021). A note on the overall study: Peripheral blood samples were taken at initial diagnosis, before any treatment was given. TCR Vbeta CDR3 sequencing of 130 to 150 peripheral blood samples (43 ophthalmopathy, about 80 hyperthyroidism and approximately 17 progressor patients) is reported in the paper. A discovery cohort of about a hundred patients, approximately 45 with Graves' ophthalmopathy and about 58 with stable Graves' hyperthyroidism, was used to find distinguishing TCR V-J signatures. Following sampling, methimazole starting at 30 mg daily was given to hyperthyroidism patients, and high-dose intravenous methylprednisolone was given to ophthalmopathy patients. The roughly 91 discovery patients were randomly divided into training and test sets at a 7:3 ratio. Prospective prediction of ophthalmopathy was tested in an independent validation cohort consisting of 18 to 20 hyperthyroidism patients and 15 to 17 patients who later progressed to ophthalmopathy. In addition, the study compared T-cell repertoires in thyroid tissue and in blood from roughly 6 Graves' hyperthyroidism patients. Broad study findings and their caveats: Sample size was not statistically predetermined, and investigators were not blinded to group allocation. Most expanded thyroid clonotypes (frequency above 0.001) were also detected in blood, a finding suggesting that blood repertoires may reflect thyroid immune responses. In validation, the model predicted progression to ophthalmopathy a median of around six months before onset, with about 64% sensitivity and around 76% specificity. In cross-validation, a model built on a 13 V-J signature told ophthalmopathy apart from stable hyperthyroidism with less than 90% sensitivity and around 81% specificity, and in testing the same model reached 80%/75%.

Trimming accounts for 7 bases at V and 0 bases at J, while the number of junction bases matched to no gene is 5. Counted from cysteine to phenylalanine, this CDR3 has 14 amino acids. CDR3 DNA is the only sequence kept; it has 42 bases, read in frame from the first base. The CDR1 and CDR2 encoded by the germline V gene are MNHNS and SASEGT. The TCR beta CDR3 regions were amplified from the RNA transcripts. A first-round RT-PCR of the TCR CDR3 used the HTBI primer set with the Qiagen OneStep RT-PCR kit. Libraries were constructed in a second round of multiplex PCR, after which size selection and purification were performed. Sequencing of the libraries was done on an Illumina HiSeq2000 using paired-end 100 bp reads. In the original analysis: Raw data were processed with SOAPnuke, discarding reads with adapters, uncalled bases, mean Phred below 15, or no exact constant-primer or identifier match. COPE v1.2.5 was used to merge high-quality paired reads, and clonotypes were defined as unique nucleotide sequences. Clonotypes were aligned to IMGT TRBV, TRBD and TRBJ reference segments using MiTCR v1.1. Analysis was restricted to V-J combinations with a frequency above 0.0001, which covered about 99% of repertoires. A TCS score was defined as the ratio of F50 (clonal expansion) to E x V (chaos), with BLOSUM62-based TCRdist applied between CDR3 peptides within each V-J. Welch's t-statistics and random forest reduced 514 V-J features to fewer than 15, which were used in a naive Bayes classifier (R e1071). Clones were called with MiXCR by TCRdb after fastp trimmed the public reads at Q25, and only in-frame beta chains were retained. For every CDR3 protein sequence, its rows merge into one entry that carries the most common genes and DNA. The V and J calls, along with clone size, are taken from TCRdb and not from the paper's own processing. Across this sample there are 500,000 to 650,000 distinct CDR3 sequences, with around 15% seen only once. 12% of the sample comes from the top ten.

Ophthalmopathy patients had moderately to severely active disease, Clinical Activity Score of at least 3, NOSPECS grade of at least 4, and duration under 3 months. Any patient with an uncontrolled infection, another autoimmune disease, pregnancy or lactation was excluded. Diagnoses were based on clinical symptoms, serum thyroxine and TRAb, thyroid ultrasound and orbital computed tomography. Ficoll-Paque density gradient centrifugation was used to isolate PBMCs from around 10 ml of fresh peripheral blood. Total RNA was extracted using Trizol reagent, and RNA quality was assessed on an Agilent 2100 Bioanalyzer. The table lists this clonotype with many counts. Its antigen is unknown. Base qualities are not provided; no much larger clone lies one nucleotide away.

The sequenced sample was blood. Recombination connected TRBV6-1 to TRBJ1-2, with 7 central nucleotides matching TRBD1. The sequence was collected from a woman aged 45-60 years with Graves' ophthalmopathy. The base sequence is TGTGCCAGCACCGTGGACAGGTCTAACTATGGCTACACCTTC. The encoded protein is CASTVDRSNYGYTF.